These 29 T cell receptor beta chains share one sample of origin, sequenced in a study of identical twins. MiXCR, run by TCRdb on the 5' RACE reads, gives a single entry per CDR3 protein. The sample includes about 530,000 distinct CDR3 sequences, approximately 20% seen only once; the top ten take 0.4% to 0.6%. This sample was shared with a second study, whose subject was yellow fever vaccine responses in identical twins.

Sequenced: CD4+ T cells sorted from blood. All receptors come from a woman aged 18 to 35 in good health.

This clonotype showed up just a few times. The gene calls are TRBV5-1 and TRBJ2-3, with D tentatively TRBD1 or TRBD2 (5 bases each). The germline gives CDR1 SGHRS, CDR2 YFSETQ. V was cut by 2 bases and J by 4 bases, with 17 bases left in between. There are 16 residues in the CDR3. CDR3 residues: CASSLRDQAYPDTQYF. DNA of the CDR3: TGCGCCAGCAGCTTACGGGACCAAGCCTATCCAGATACGCAGTATTTT.

This clonotype was picked up a small number of times. The junction shows a germline mismatch at one end, possibly a read error. The chain couples TRBV24-1 to TRBJ2-5, with D unclear. The germline V gene encodes CDR1 KGHDR and CDR2 SFDVKD. The CDR3 is made up of 13 amino acids. This chain's CDR3 is CATGDGNQETQYF. In DNA, the CDR3 is TGTGCCACCGGTGATGGGAACCAAGAGACCCAGTACTTC.

In its sample, this clonotype was seen a few times. The rearrangement uses TRBV12-3 or TRBV12-4 and TRBJ2-2; D may be TRBD2 (6 bases). V was clipped by 6 bases and J by 0 bases, with 11 bases between them. CDR3 size: 15 residues. DNA of the CDR3: TGTGCCAGCAGCCGACTAGGTACGAACACCGGGGAGCTGTTTTTT. Protein: CASSRLGTNTGELFF.

The chain employs TRBV11-2 and TRBJ1-1; D gene ambiguous. Deletions cut 4 bases from V and 8 bases from J, with 17 bases between. The CDR3 totals 14 residues. Per the germline V gene, CDR1 is SGHAT and CDR2 is FQNNGV. This CDR3 is CASSSSDGLSEAFF. CDR3 DNA sequence: TGTGCCAGCAGCTCCTCCGACGGACTGTCCGAAGCTTTCTTT.

There are a few counts of this clonotype. The chain has TRBV9 and TRBJ1-1; D might be TRBD1 (6 bases). This CDR3 is 15 amino acids long. CDR1 is SGDLS and CDR2 is YYNGEE in the germline V gene. Trimming took off 3 bases at V and 5 bases at J, with 17 bases between the two ends. In nucleotides, the CDR3 is TGTGCCAGCAGCGGGGGGAGGGGGACCCCTACTGAAGCTTTCTTT. It specifies CASSGGRGTPTEAFF.

This clonotype was seen only once. V and J are TRBV7-8 and TRBJ2-2; 7 positions match TRBD1. Germline V gene lookup returns CDR1 SGHVS and CDR2 FQNEAQ. Germline trimming cut 4 bases from V and 6 bases from J; bases unmatched to any gene: 5. This CDR3 has 14 amino acids. The DNA of the CDR3 is TGTGCCAGCAGCTCGGACAGGTTGGCCGGGGAGCTGTTTTTT. Its protein is CASSSDRLAGELFF.

This clonotype was counted only a few times. V gene TRBV10-3 combines with J gene TRBJ2-2; 8 nucleotides align to TRBD1. This CDR3 is 15 amino acids long. The trim removed 4 bases at V and 5 bases at J, leaving 6 bases unmatched. Germline-derived CDR1 and CDR2 are ENHRY and SYGVKD. The chain's CDR3 is CAISAQGAWTGELFF. In nucleotides, the CDR3 is TGTGCCATCAGTGCCCAGGGGGCTTGGACCGGGGAGCTGTTTTTT.

This clonotype showed up just a few times. V gene TRBV5-1 combines with J gene TRBJ2-6; D is uncertain. The V and J ends lost 3 bases and 0 bases respectively, with 4 bases between them. Germline CDR1 and CDR2: SGHRS and YFSETQ. The CDR3 totals 14 residues. CDR3 residues: CASSSASGANVLTF. The CDR3 DNA is TGCGCCAGCAGCTCCGCCTCTGGGGCCAACGTCCTGACTTTC.

J is TRBJ2-5 and V is TRBV27; no clear D gene. The ends were cut back, 6 bases at V and 5 bases at J, with 10 bases in the middle. CDR1 is MNHEY and CDR2 is SMNVEV in the germline V gene (reference sequence). The CDR3 consists of 12 residues. This chain's CDR3 is CASRRIGETQYF. In nucleotides, the CDR3 is TGTGCCAGCAGGAGGATCGGGGAGACCCAGTACTTC.

V and J are TRBV6-1 and TRBJ2-7; weak D call: TRBD2 (5 bases). Deletions cut 2 bases from V and 3 bases from J, with 11 bases between. CDR3 length: 14 residues. Germline V gene sequence: CDR1 MNHNS, CDR2 SASEGT. CDR3 bases: TGTGCCAGCAGTGAACTAGGGAGAGACTACGAGCAGTACTTC. Translating it yields CASSELGRDYEQYF.

This clonotype has more than one count but fewer than ten. The chain uses TRBV3-1 and TRBJ2-2; 7 nucleotides agree with TRBD1. Germline V gives CDR1 LGHDT, CDR2 YNNKEL (reference sequence). CDR3 length equals 15 residues. Trimming removed 4 bases from V and 4 bases from J; junction bases left unmatched: 6. CDR3 loop: CASSRSRTGTGELFF. CDR3 bases: TGTGCCAGCAGCCGATCCCGGACAGGCACCGGGGAGCTGTTTTTT. The whole variable domain, remainder taken from reference TRBV3-1 and TRBJ2-2, is DTAVSQTPKYLVTQMGNDKSIKCEQNLGHDTMYWYKQDSKKFLKIMFSYNNKELIINETVPNRFSPKSPDKAHLNLHINSLELGDSAVYFCASSRSRTGTGELFFGEGSRLTVL.

The chain employs TRBV7-6 and TRBJ2-5, with TRBD2 matching 11 bases. After removal of 4 bases from V and 3 bases from J, the junction contained 7 bases not matched to a gene. Germline loops: CDR1 SGHVS, CDR2 FNYEAQ. The CDR3 covers 16 residues. Written as DNA, the CDR3 is TGTGCCAGCAGCTGGGGACTAGCGGAAAGAGAAGAGACCCAGTACTTC. Amino acid sequence: CASSWGLAEREETQYF.

DNA of the CDR3: TGCAGTGCTATCCCAACGGGACAGCCTTACAATGAGCAGTTCTTC. This codes for CSAIPTGQPYNEQFF. The chain uses TRBV20-1 and TRBJ2-1; 7 bases align to TRBD1. V lost 4 bases, J lost 4 bases, and 10 bases stayed unmatched. This CDR3 is 15 amino acids long. Germline V CDR1 and CDR2: DFQATT, SNEGSKA (reference sequence).

The rearrangement uses TRBV20-1 and TRBJ2-3; no firm D call. Trimming took off 7 bases at V and 0 bases at J, with 11 bases between the two ends. From germline, CDR1 is DFQATT and CDR2 SNEGSKA (reference sequence). This CDR3 has 13 amino acids. The CDR3 region has the DNA TGCAGTGGAACTCCCGCTAGCACAGATACGCAGTATTTT. Its translation is CSGTPASTDTQYF.

In its sample, this clonotype was seen a few times. This chain connects TRBV7-3 to TRBJ2-1; 13 nucleotides line up with TRBD2. Germline V gives CDR1 SGHTA, CDR2 FQGTGA. The CDR3 spans 18 residues. Trimming cost V 5 bases and J 2 bases; bases outside gene matches: 9. Written as DNA, the CDR3 is TGTGCCAGCAGCCCCGCCGGGACTAGCGGGACTGCCTACAATGAGCAGTTCTTC. This encodes CASSPAGTSGTAYNEQFF.

This chain connects TRBV6-1 to TRBJ1-1, with 10 nucleotides matching TRBD1. V trimming: 6 bases; J trimming: 1 base; junction bases outside the gene matches: 5. The CDR3 sequence is 15 residues long. Germline V gene data show CDR1 as MNHNS and CDR2 as SASEGT. CDR3 sequence reads: CASRRQGAGNTEAFF. CDR3 DNA: TGTGCCAGCAGGAGACAGGGGGCAGGGAACACTGAAGCTTTCTTT.

The gene calls are TRBV20-1 and TRBJ2-3; D remains ambiguous. The V end was cut by 7 bases, the J end by 1 base, with 21 bases between. This CDR3 is built from 16 residues. The germline V gene encodes CDR1 DFQATT and CDR2 SNEGSKA (reference sequence). The DNA for the CDR3 is TGCAGTGTCCCCAGCGCACAAACCCTCGGCACAGATACGCAGTATTTT. Encoded protein: CSVPSAQTLGTDTQYF.

This clonotype was seen only a few times. The chain carries TRBV10-1 and TRBJ2-1; TRBD1 matches 8 bases. J gave up 9 bases and V 8 bases, and 9 bases lay outside the gene matches. This CDR3 is 13 amino acids long. Germline V gives CDR1 WNHNN, CDR2 SYGVQD (reference sequence). The CDR3 here is CASRGQGIIEQFF. CDR3 coding DNA: TGCGCCAGCCGAGGACAGGGAATAATTGAGCAGTTCTTC.

This clonotype was observed a few times. The chain carries TRBV15 and TRBJ2-7, with 8 bases aligning to TRBD1. Germline V gene lookup returns CDR1 LNHNV and CDR2 YYDKDF (reference sequence). V dropped 5 bases and J dropped 2; count of bases not matched to a gene: 8. This CDR3 contains 15 residues. The CDR3 DNA reads TGTGCCACCAGCCGGGACAGGAATATCCCCTACGAGCAGTACTTC. Protein: CATSRDRNIPYEQYF.

The chain combines TRBV4-1 with TRBJ1-2; D is uncertain. The V end lost 4 bases, the J end lost 5 bases, and 11 bases lay between the germline ends. This CDR3 comprises 13 residues. Looked up from germline, CDR1 is MGHRA and CDR2 is YSYEKL. This CDR3 is CASSPSGLYGYTF. The CDR3 bases are TGCGCCAGCAGCCCATCCGGCCTGTATGGCTACACCTTC.

The chain carries TRBV5-1 and TRBJ2-7, with D perhaps being TRBD1 or TRBD2 (7 bases each). Germline V gene sequence: CDR1 SGHRS, CDR2 YFSETQ. The CDR3 is 15 residues long. The ends were cut back, 3 bases at V and 4 bases at J, with 17 bases in the middle. CDR3 amino acids: CASSWGGTDEYEQYV. The CDR3 DNA reads TGCGCCAGCAGCTGGGGAGGGACAGACGAATACGAGCAGTACGTC.

This chain uses TRBV11-2 with TRBJ2-1; weak D call: TRBD2 (6 bases). The CDR3 extends over 15 amino acids. Trimming took 6 bases from V and 5 from J, leaving 17 bases between them. Germline V gene data show CDR1 as SGHAT and CDR2 as FQNNGV. This CDR3 reads CASRTLAPPDNEQFF. DNA for the CDR3: TGTGCCAGCAGGACTCTAGCGCCACCCGACAATGAGCAGTTCTTC.

There are a few counts of this clonotype. The chain is built from TRBV12-3 or TRBV12-4 and TRBJ1-5, with D maybe TRBD1 (5 bases). There are 15 residues in the CDR3. V was trimmed by 1 base and J by 3 bases, leaving 10 bases between them. CDR3 bases: TGTGCCAGCAGTTTAGGTCCCAGGGCCAATCAGCCCCAGCATTTT. Protein sequence: CASSLGPRANQPQHF.

In DNA, the CDR3 is TGCAGTGCTAGAGTCGGAAGCGGGGGAGGGGATGAGCAGTTCTTC. Translation gives CSARVGSGGGDEQFF. This sequence joins TRBV20-1 and TRBJ2-1; 8 nucleotides agree with TRBD2. The CDR3 loop spans 15 amino acids. V lost 1 base to trimming and J lost 8 bases; unmatched junction nucleotides: 10. CDR1 DFQATT and CDR2 SNEGSKA come from the germline V gene (reference sequence).

This clonotype was seen ten or more times. This chain uses TRBV6-6 with TRBJ1-6; D might be TRBD1 (6 bases). The germline gives CDR1 MNHNY, CDR2 SVGAGI (reference sequence). Deletions cut 5 bases from V and 7 bases from J, with 9 bases between. The CDR3 is 13 amino acids. The CDR3 spells CASSPRGNSPLHF. Written as DNA, the CDR3 is TGTGCCAGCAGTCCCAGGGGCAATTCACCCCTCCACTTT.

This clonotype was seen only a few times. The V gene is TRBV27, the J gene TRBJ2-7; 7 nucleotides match TRBD2. With 6 bases clipped from V and 2 bases from J, the junction kept 16 bases outside the gene matches. This CDR3 is built from 17 residues. Germline CDR1 and CDR2: MNHEY and SMNVEV (reference sequence). The CDR3 DNA reads as TGTGCCAGCAGAAGAGGAACTAGCGCCAGTGGGGCCTACGAGCAGTACTTC. Protein product: CASRRGTSASGAYEQYF.

The chain employs TRBV4-1 and TRBJ2-1; possibly TRBD2 for D (6 bases). Germline V lookup: CDR1 MGHRA, CDR2 YSYEKL. This CDR3 spans 17 amino acids. Between the trimmed V and J ends, which lost 2 bases and 2 bases, there was a span of 16 bases. The CDR3 is CASSQMVGGRPYNEQFF. The CDR3 coding sequence is TGCGCCAGCAGCCAAATGGTGGGGGGACGTCCCTACAATGAGCAGTTCTTC.

Only a few counts were recorded for this clonotype. The gene calls are TRBV2 and TRBJ1-1, with no clear D. The CDR3 is 13 residues long. V was clipped by 8 bases and J by 1 base, with 11 bases between them. The germline V gene encodes CDR1 SNHLY and CDR2 FYNNEI. CDR3 loop: CASLSDGNTEAFF. The CDR3, as DNA: TGTGCCAGCCTCAGTGACGGGAACACTGAAGCTTTCTTT.

This clonotype came up a few times. The gene calls are TRBV29-1 and TRBJ2-7, with a possible D match to TRBD2 (6 bases). Germline loops: CDR1 SQVTM, CDR2 ANQGSEA. This CDR3 contains 15 residues. V shed 7 bases and J shed 2 bases, with 21 bases lying between them. CDR3: CSAEYSGGGPYEQYF. The CDR3 bases are TGCAGCGCGGAATACTCTGGGGGAGGCCCCTACGAGCAGTACTTC.